The text below deals with one TCR beta chain. In this sample, this clone turned up once. Its antigen has not been determined. Within one base of it there is no much larger clone, and no base qualities were kept. Each clonotype received, on average, around 10x coverage in deep resolution sequencing performed on a MiSeq, where the target depth lay between 1 in 1 million and 1 in 200,000 T cells. The immunoSEQ hsTCRB Kit was used to generate the TCR beta libraries. In the paper's pipeline: ImmunoSEQ Data Assistant and ImmunoSEQ Analyzer were used for data analysis, and V, D and J genes were assigned according to IMGT definitions. Clonality, which ranges from 0 to 1, was calculated as one minus the normalized Shannon entropy of productive rearrangement frequencies. Only overrepresented clonotypes making up at least 0.05% of the repertoire of each patient were included in the public clonotype analysis. About a dozen repertoires from age-matched healthy donors, obtained from immuneACCESS, served as clonality controls. This is the immuneACCESS table as TCRdb keeps it, with only in-frame sequences that have V and J called. A part of the clones is gone; compared with another copy, unresolved V genes explain less than half, and the rest is unexplained. Clone size and the V and J calls come from that table; the DNA yielded D and trimming. Across this sample there are about 30,000 clones, with approximately 57% seen only once. Of the sample, 5% to 6% falls within the top ten clones.

The germline V gene (reference sequence) provides CDR1 MNHEY and CDR2 SMNVEV. The V and J ends are trimmed by 2 bases and 6 bases, leaving 11 bases between them. The CDR3 contains 13 residues, cysteine and phenylalanine counted. The only DNA kept is the CDR3, 39 bases in frame from the first base. For TCR beta library preparation, approximately 2 micrograms of genomic DNA was extracted from cryopreserved PBMCs. Longitudinal blood samples from CLL patients receiving ibrutinib monotherapy were subjected to high-throughput TCR beta sequencing. The patients took part in an open-label, single-center phase 2 trial of ibrutinib monotherapy. The data originate from a study of cytotoxic CD8 clonotypes in ibrutinib-treated CLL (dated by TCRdb to the early 2020s). Regarding the complete study: The cohort included some 14 treatment-naive and about a dozen relapsed/refractory patients; roughly 17 were IGHV unmutated. Responses were partial in around 24 patients and complete in 2; after median around 66 months follow-up, about 14 stayed in remission and about 12 progressed. Samples at response were collected after a median of about 12 months of treatment, with a range of roughly 6 to 40 months. Samples averaged about 260,000 productive templates and approximately 100,000 productive rearrangements. Longitudinal samples were obtainable from about 30% of the roughly 90 participants in the trial. Cryopreserved peripheral blood mononuclear cells were obtained before treatment, at response, and at either sustained remission or disease progression.

Broader findings and caveats from the paper: Public clonotypes were rare and either shrank or stayed stable during treatment, and the rise in clonality at ibrutinib response reflected expansion of private clonotypes. Sampling times were not matched between sustained-remission and progressing patients, and lymph node repertoires were not studied. At baseline, clonality was higher than in age-matched healthy donors and showed a strong correlation with circulating CD8+ T-cell counts. Clonality rose at ibrutinib response, remained stable during sustained remission, and dropped back toward baseline at progression.

The TCR comes from a human donor with chronic lymphocytic leukemia. Material: PBMCs, obtained before ibrutinib treatment. The rearranged segments are TRBV27 and TRBJ2-7, with the identity of the D gene unclear. The DNA is as follows: TGTGCCAGCAGTTTACGCCCTAGGTTCGAGCAGTACTTC. This yields the protein CASSLRPRFEQYF.